One and the same sample provided the 2 T cell receptor beta chains below, sequenced in a study of blood T cell repertoires in COVID-19. Generated by immunoSEQ multiplex PCR, the TCRdb table keeps only in-frame clones and is missing some. The data show about 89,000 clones, about 86% seen once. Sequenced material: peripheral blood. Source of these receptors: a man older than 75 with active or convalescent COVID-19.

The V gene is TRBV5-1, the J gene TRBJ2-1, with D tentatively TRBD2 (5 bases). Trimming left V 0 bases short and J 6 bases short, with 10 bases between. The germline CDR1 and CDR2 sequences are SGHRS and YFSETQ. The CDR3 spans 14 residues. CDR3 DNA sequence: TGCGCCAGCAGCTTGGAGCTAGCCTCCAATGAGCAGTTCTTC. It is translated as CASSLELASNEQFF.

This clone has just a few counts. The chain links TRBV5-4 to TRBJ2-2, with 16 bases that match TRBD2. This CDR3 comprises 20 residues. Unmatched junction bases numbered 18, after V lost 8 bases and J lost 5 bases. CDR1 and CDR2 from the germline V gene are SGHNT and YYREEE (reference sequence). CDR3 nucleotide sequence: TGTGCCAGAGTGATAGTCACGGGACTAGCGGGAGGGCCGGAAACCGGGGAGCTGTTTTTT. It codes for CARVIVTGLAGGPETGELFF.